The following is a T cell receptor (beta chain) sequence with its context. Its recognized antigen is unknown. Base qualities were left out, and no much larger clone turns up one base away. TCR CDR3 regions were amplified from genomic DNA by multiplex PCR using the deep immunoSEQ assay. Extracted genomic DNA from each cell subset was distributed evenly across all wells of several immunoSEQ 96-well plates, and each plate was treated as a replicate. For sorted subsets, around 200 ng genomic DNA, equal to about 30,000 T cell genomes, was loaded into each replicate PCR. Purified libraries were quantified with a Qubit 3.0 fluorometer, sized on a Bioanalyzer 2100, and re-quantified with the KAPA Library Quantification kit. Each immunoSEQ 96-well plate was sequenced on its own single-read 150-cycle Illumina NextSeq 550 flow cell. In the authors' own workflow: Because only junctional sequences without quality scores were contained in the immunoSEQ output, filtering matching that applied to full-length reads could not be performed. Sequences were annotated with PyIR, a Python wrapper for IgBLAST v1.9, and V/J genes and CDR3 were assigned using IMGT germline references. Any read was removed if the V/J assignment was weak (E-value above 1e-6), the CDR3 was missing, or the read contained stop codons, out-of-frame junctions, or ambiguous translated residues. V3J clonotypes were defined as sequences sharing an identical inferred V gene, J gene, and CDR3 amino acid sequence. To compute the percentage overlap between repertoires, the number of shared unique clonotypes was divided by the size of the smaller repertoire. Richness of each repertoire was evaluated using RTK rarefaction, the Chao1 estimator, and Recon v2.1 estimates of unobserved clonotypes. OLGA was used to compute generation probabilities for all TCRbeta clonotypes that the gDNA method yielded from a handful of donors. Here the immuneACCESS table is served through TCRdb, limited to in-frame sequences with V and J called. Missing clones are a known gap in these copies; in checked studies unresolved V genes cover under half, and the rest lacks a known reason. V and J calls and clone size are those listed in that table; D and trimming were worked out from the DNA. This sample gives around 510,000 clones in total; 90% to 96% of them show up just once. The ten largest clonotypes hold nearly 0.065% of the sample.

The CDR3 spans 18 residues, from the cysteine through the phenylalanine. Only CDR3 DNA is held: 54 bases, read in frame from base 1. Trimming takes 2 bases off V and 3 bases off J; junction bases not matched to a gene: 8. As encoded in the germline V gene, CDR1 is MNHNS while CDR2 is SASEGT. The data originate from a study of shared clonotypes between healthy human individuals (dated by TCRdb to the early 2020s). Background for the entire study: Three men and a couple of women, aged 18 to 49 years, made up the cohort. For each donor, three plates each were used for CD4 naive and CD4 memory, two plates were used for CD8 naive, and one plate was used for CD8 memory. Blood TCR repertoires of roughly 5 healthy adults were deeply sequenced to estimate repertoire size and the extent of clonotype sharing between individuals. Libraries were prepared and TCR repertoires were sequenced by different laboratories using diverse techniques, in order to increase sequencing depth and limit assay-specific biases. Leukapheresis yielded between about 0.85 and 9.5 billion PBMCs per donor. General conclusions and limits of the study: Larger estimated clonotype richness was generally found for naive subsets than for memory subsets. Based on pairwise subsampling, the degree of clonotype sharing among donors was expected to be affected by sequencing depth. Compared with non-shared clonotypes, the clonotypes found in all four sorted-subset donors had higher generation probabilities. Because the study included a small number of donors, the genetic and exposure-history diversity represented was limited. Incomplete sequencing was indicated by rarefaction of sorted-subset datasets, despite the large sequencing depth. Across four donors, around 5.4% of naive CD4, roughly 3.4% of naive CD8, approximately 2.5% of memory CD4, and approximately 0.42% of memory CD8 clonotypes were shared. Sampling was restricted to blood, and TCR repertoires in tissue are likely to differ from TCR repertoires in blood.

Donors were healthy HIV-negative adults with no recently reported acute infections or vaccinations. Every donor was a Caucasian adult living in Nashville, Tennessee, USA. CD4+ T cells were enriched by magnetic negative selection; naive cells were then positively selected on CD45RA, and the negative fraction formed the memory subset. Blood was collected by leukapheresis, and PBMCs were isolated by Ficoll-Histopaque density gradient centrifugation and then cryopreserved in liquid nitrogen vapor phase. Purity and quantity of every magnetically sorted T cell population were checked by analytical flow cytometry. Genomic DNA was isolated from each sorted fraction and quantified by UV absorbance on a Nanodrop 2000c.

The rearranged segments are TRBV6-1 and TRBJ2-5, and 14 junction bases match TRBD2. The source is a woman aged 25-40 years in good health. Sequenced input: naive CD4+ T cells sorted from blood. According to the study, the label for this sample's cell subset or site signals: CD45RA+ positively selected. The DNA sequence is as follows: TGTGCCAGCAGTGAAACGGTGGGACTAGCGGGAGCAAAAGAGACCCAGTACTTC. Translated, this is CASSETVGLAGAKETQYF.